The T cell receptor (beta chain) described here comes from a study of blood T cells in healthy people across ages. Primers used in a second PCR of about 7 to 12 cycles were a sample-barcoded 5' primer and a J-beta primer mix. Each CDR3 protein is one row after TCRdb ran MiXCR on the 5' RACE reads. The sample has about 720,000 distinct CDR3 sequences; roughly 25% are singletons. This clonotype was seen a handful of times. V dropped 0 bases and J dropped 2 bases, with 7 bases sitting between them. The germline CDR1 and CDR2 sequences are MGHRA and YSYEKL. This CDR3 comprises 14 residues. These same data were also listed under a study on T cells of mothers and their children.

Sequencing was performed on blood. This clonotype was obtained from a boy aged 5-17 years in good health. V is TRBV4-1 and J is TRBJ1-2; D unresolved. CDR3 region: CASSQDQENYGYTF. CDR3 coding DNA: TGCGCCAGCAGCCAAGATCAGGAAAACTATGGCTACACCTTC.